What follows describes a single T cell receptor (beta chain). TCRdb keeps only in-frame clones here, not all; method: immunoSEQ multiplex PCR. The sample holds approximately 12,000 clones, 85% to 90% seen once. Germline V gene data show CDR1 as LNHDA and CDR2 as SQIVND (reference sequence). The CDR3 spans 17 residues. Trimming took 2 bases from V and 0 from J, leaving 14 bases between them. These data belong to a study of T cell changes during pregnancy in multiple sclerosis. The specimen was CD8+ T cells from peripheral blood mononuclear cells, collected after pregnancy. The chain links TRBV19 to TRBJ1-5; no clear D. The TCR originated in a female donor in good health, enrolled as a control in a pregnancy study. For the CDR3, the DNA is TGTGCCAGTAGTATACCCCCAACACGTTATAGCAATCAGCCCCAGCATTTT. This encodes CASSIPPTRYSNQPQHF.